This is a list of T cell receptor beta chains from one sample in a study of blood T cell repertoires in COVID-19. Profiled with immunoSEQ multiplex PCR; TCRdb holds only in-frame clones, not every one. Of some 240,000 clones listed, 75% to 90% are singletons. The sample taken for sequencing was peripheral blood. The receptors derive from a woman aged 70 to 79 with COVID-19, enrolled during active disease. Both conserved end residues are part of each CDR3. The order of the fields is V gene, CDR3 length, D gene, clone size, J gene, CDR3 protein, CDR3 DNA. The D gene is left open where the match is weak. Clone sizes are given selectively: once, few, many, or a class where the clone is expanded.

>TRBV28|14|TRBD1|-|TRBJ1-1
CASSLPTGGTEAFF
TGTGCCAGCAGTCTTCCGACAGGGGGCACTGAAGCTTTCTTT
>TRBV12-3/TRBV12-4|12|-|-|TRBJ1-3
CASSFGSNTIYF
TGTGCCAGCAGTTTCGGGAGTAACACCATATATTTT
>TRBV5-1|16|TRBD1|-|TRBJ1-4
CASSRRGQGTNEKLFF
TGCGCCAGCAGCCGTAGGGGGCAGGGGACTAATGAAAAACTGTTTTTT
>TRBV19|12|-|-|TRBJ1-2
CASTVGTFGYTF
TGTGCCAGTACCGTGGGGACTTTCGGCTACACCTTC
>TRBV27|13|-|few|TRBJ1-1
CASSLSAGAEAFF
TGTGCCAGCAGTTTATCCGCCGGGGCTGAAGCTTTCTTT
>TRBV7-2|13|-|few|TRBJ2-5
CASIPRGGETQYF
TGTGCCAGCATCCCGCGGGGTGGAGAGACCCAGTACTTC
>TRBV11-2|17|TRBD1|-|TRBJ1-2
CASRGTGQGATNYGYTF
TGTGCCAGCAGAGGGACGGGACAGGGAGCTACTAACTATGGCTACACCTTC
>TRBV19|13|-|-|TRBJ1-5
CASTDRGDQPQHF
TGTGCCAGTACCGACCGGGGAGATCAGCCCCAGCATTTT
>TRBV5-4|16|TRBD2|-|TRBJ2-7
CASSPPGTSGTYEQYF
TGTGCCAGCAGCCCCCCCGGGACTAGCGGAACTTACGAGCAGTACTTC
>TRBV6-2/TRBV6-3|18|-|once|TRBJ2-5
CASSGNRGGREWQETQYF
TGTGCCAGCAGTGGGAACAGGGGGGGAAGAGAATGGCAAGAGACCCAGTACTTC
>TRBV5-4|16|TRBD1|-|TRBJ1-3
CASSTGQGAGGNTIYF
TGTGCCAGCAGCACGGGACAGGGGGCGGGTGGAAACACCATATATTTT
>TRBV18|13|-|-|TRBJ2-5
CASSLRLGETQYF
TGTGCCAGCTCACTGCGACTAGGAGAGACCCAGTACTTC
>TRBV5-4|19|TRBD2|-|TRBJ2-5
CASSYRLAGGPFSPGTQYF
TGTGCCAGCAGCTACCGACTAGCGGGAGGGCCGTTCTCGCCAGGGACCCAGTACTTC
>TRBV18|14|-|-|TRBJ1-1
CASSPLRGDTEAFF
TGTGCCAGCTCACCGTTGCGAGGAGACACTGAAGCTTTCTTT
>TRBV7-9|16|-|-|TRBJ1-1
CASSSPFGGMNTEAFF
TGTGCCAGCAGCTCCCCCTTCGGGGGAATGAACACTGAAGCTTTCTTT
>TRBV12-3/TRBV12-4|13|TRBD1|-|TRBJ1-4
CASSRDRGEKLFF
TGTGCCAGCAGTCGGGACAGGGGTGAAAAACTGTTTTTT
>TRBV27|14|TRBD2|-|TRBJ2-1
CASSPSTSVHEQFF
TGTGCCAGCAGTCCGTCCACTAGCGTCCATGAGCAGTTCTTC
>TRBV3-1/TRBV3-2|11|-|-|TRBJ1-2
CASSRQYGYTF
TGTGCCAGCAGCCGGCAATATGGCTACACCTTC
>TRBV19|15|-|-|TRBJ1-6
CATTDSSSYNSPLHF
TGTGCCACCACCGATAGTAGCTCCTATAATTCACCCCTCCACTTT
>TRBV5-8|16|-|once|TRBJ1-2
CASSPLGRTANYGYTF
TGTGCCAGCAGCCCCCTCGGACGGACAGCTAACTATGGCTACACCTTC
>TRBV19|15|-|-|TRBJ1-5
CASSIEYSFYQPQHF
TGTGCCAGTAGTATAGAGTACAGCTTTTATCAGCCCCAGCATTTT
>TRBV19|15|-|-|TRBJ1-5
CASSIGTGWNQPQHF
TGTGCCAGTAGTATAGGCACCGGGTGGAATCAGCCCCAGCATTTT
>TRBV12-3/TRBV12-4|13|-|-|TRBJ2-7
CASSLDQGSEQYF
TGTGCCAGCAGTTTAGATCAGGGATCCGAGCAGTACTTC
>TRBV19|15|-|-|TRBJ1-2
CASSFSGTFAYGYTF
TGTGCCAGTAGTTTCTCCGGGACATTCGCCTATGGCTACACCTTC
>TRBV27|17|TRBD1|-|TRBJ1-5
CASSPPRGTAGNQPQHF
TGTGCCAGCAGTCCCCCAAGGGGGACAGCAGGCAATCAGCCCCAGCATTTT
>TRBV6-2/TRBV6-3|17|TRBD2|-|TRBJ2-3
CASSSLPSGRITDTQYF
TGTGCCAGCAGTTCTCTACCTAGCGGGAGAATCACAGATACGCAGTATTTT
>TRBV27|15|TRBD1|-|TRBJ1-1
CASSQPGQGNTEAFF
TGTGCCAGCAGTCAGCCCGGACAGGGTAACACTGAAGCTTTCTTT
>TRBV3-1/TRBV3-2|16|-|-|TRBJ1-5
CASSQGSGGGNQPQHF
TGTGCCAGCAGCCAGGGTAGCGGGGGCGGCAATCAGCCCCAGCATTTT